The clone carrying this T cell receptor (beta chain) turned up a few times. The sort gate was single viable CD3+CD4+CD8-CD45RO+ cells for memory CD4+ T cells. The record originates from a study of memory CD4+ T cells and cytomegalovirus serostatus. Repertoires were generated with immunoSEQ multiplex PCR, while TCRdb's copy carries only in-frame clones and drops some. The sample consists of some 57,000 clones, roughly four fifths of them appearing once. Germline V CDR1 and CDR2: MDHEN, SYDVKM. The CDR3 has 17 amino acids. Trimming took 6 bases from V and 0 from J; bases not matched to a gene: 11. V is TRBV28 and J is TRBJ1-2, with 9 bases identical to TRBD1. The sequence was obtained from an adult in good health and CMV-seronegative. Material: memory CD4+ T cells from blood. CDR3 sequence reads: CASSRRTGAFSNYGYTF. CDR3 bases: TGTGCCAGCAGCCGCAGGACAGGGGCCTTTTCTAACTATGGCTACACCTTC.